The 9 T cell receptor beta chains below come from one sample, sequenced in a study of blood T cell repertoires in COVID-19. Data came from immunoSEQ multiplex PCR; TCRdb stores just in-frame clones and leaves some out. The repertoire holds about 120,000 clones, with about nine tenths as singletons. The source material was peripheral blood. The receptor source for this set is a human donor with active COVID-19. The donor label of this sample is uncertain.

V is TRBV20-1 and J is TRBJ1-2, with D possibly matching TRBD1 (6 bases). This CDR3 is 12 amino acids long. Trimming removed 3 bases at V and 8 bases at J, with 13 bases between. From germline, CDR1 is DFQATT and CDR2 SNEGSKA (reference sequence). CDR3 bases: TGCAGTGCTAGTGACGAGGGGGTCGGCTACACCTTC. This translates into CSASDEGVGYTF.

The genes are TRBV27 and TRBJ2-2; D might be TRBD2 (6 bases). Germline V gene sequence: CDR1 MNHEY, CDR2 SMNVEV (reference sequence). The ends were cut back, 4 bases at V and 4 bases at J, with 13 bases in the middle. The CDR3 contains 15 residues. The CDR3 nucleotides are TGTGCCAGCAGTTCCGGGGGAAGGGGCACCGGGGAGCTGTTTTTT. Encoded protein: CASSSGGRGTGELFF.

V usage is TRBV2 and J usage is TRBJ2-2; 7 nucleotides line up with TRBD1. The V and J ends lost 4 bases and 5 bases, in that order; junction bases with no gene match: 4. The V gene's germline CDR1 is SNHLY and CDR2 FYNNEI. The CDR3 covers 14 residues. The CDR3 here is CASSGQGETGELFF. DNA of the CDR3: TGTGCCAGCAGTGGACAGGGTGAGACCGGGGAGCTGTTTTTT.

This clone was detected a few times. This chain uses TRBV4-3 with TRBJ2-2; possible D gene TRBD2, 5 bases. CDR1 is LGHNA and CDR2 is YSLEER in the germline V gene. The CDR3 spans 17 residues. Trimming pared 0 bases from V and 6 bases from J, leaving 17 bases between. The CDR3 DNA is TGCGCCAGCAGCCAAGACCCTGGCGGGTCCAATCCCGGGGAGCTGTTTTTT. Translation: CASSQDPGGSNPGELFF.

The chain joins TRBV7-9 to TRBJ2-5; TRBD2 matches 13 bases. Germline V gene sequence: CDR1 SEHNR, CDR2 FQNEAQ (reference sequence). The ends lost 5 bases at V and 1 base at J; junction bases unmatched: 4. The CDR3 spans 16 residues. The CDR3 spells CASSPRTSGGQETQYF. CDR3 sequence (DNA): TGTGCCAGCAGCCCCCGGACTAGCGGGGGCCAAGAGACCCAGTACTTC.

This sequence joins TRBV29-1 and TRBJ2-5; D is perhaps TRBD2 (5 bases). Trimming shortened V by 4 bases and J by 7 bases, and 10 bases separated the two germline ends. Germline loops: CDR1 SQVTM, CDR2 ANQGSEA. This CDR3 region has 11 residues. This CDR3 reads CSVGGDMTQYF. The CDR3 nucleotides read TGCAGCGTTGGGGGAGATATGACCCAGTACTTC.

Here the CDR3 reads CASSPLQGVNQPQHF. The DNA of the CDR3 is TGTGCCAGCAGCCCATTACAGGGGGTCAATCAGCCCCAGCATTTT. The chain recombines TRBV6-2 or TRBV6-3 with TRBJ1-5; TRBD1 matches 8 bases. Trimming at V came to 6 bases and at J to 3 bases, leaving 7 bases not matched to a gene. CDR1 MNHEY and CDR2 SVGEGT come from the germline V gene. The CDR3 has 15 amino acids.

V and J are TRBV2 and TRBJ1-5; 8 nucleotides match TRBD1. The CDR3 spans 17 residues. The V and J ends lost 4 bases and 4 bases, in that order; junction bases with no gene match: 12. Germline V lookup: CDR1 SNHLY, CDR2 FYNNEI. The CDR3 DNA is TGTGCCAGCAGTGGTGCTCCGGGACAGGCGAATAATCAGCCCCAGCATTTT. Its protein is CASSGAPGQANNQPQHF.

The chain combines TRBV5-1 with TRBJ2-7; 7 positions agree with TRBD2. CDR3 length: 13 residues. CDR1 is SGHRS, CDR2 YFSETQ, per germline. V trimming: 4 bases; J trimming: 1 base; junction bases outside the gene matches: 2. The CDR3 DNA sequence: TGCGCCAGCAGCCGCGGGAGTTCCTACGAGCAGTACTTC. It specifies CASSRGSSYEQYF. The full variable domain, with the rest looked up from reference TRBV5-1 and TRBJ2-7, is KAGVTQTPRYLIKTRGQQVTLSCSPISGHRSVSWYQQTPGQGLQFLFEYFSETQRNKGNFPGRFSGRQFSNSRSEMNVSTLELGDSALYLCASSRGSSYEQYFGPGTRLTVT.